Sequencing of this T cell receptor beta chain was carried out in a study of blood T cell repertoires in COVID-19. The overall study: Spain, Italy and the United States supplied samples that represented acute and convalescent COVID-19. T cells, B-cell-depleted T cells, or PBMCs supplied cDNA or gDNA.

Original processing methods: For nucleated cells, counts were estimated from reference gene primer amplification. The assay was immunoSEQ multiplex PCR, and TCRdb's table has in-frame clones only and misses some. V and J calls plus clone size are reproduced from that table; the DNA served to infer D and trimming. The data show 300,000 or so clones, roughly 88% seen once. Germline CDR1 MNHEY, CDR2 SMNVEV (reference sequence). With V trimmed by 6 bases and J by 3 bases, 4 bases remained unmatched. The CDR3 loop spans 15 amino acids. This clone has a single count. The rearrangement joins TRBV27 to TRBJ2-3; 12 bases fit TRBD2. The TCR sequence derives from a woman aged 30 to 39 who had recovered from COVID-19. The sample taken for sequencing was peripheral blood. CDR3 sequence reads: CASSPGLAGTDTQYF. The CDR3 nucleotides are TGTGCCAGCAGCCCTGGACTAGCGGGAACAGATACGCAGTATTTT.